This T cell receptor (beta chain) appears in the sequencing data of a study of beta chain features in type 1 diabetes. CDR1 and CDR2 from the germline V gene are SEHNR and FQNEAQ (reference sequence). The ends were cut back, 4 bases at V and 0 bases at J, with 10 bases in the middle. The CDR3 covers 14 residues. All of the isolated RNA was reverse transcribed, so expressed TCRB transcripts were sequenced. TCRdb's table, derived via immunoSEQ multiplex PCR, lists solely in-frame clones and lacks some. The table includes hundreds of thousands of clones, 30% detected once. The receptor was isolated from a man between 18 and 35 years old in good health. The chain uses TRBV7-9 and TRBJ2-7; D uncertain. Sequenced input: naive CD4+ T cells from blood. The CDR3 bases are TGTGCCAGCAGCTATCCGGGTCCCTCCTACGAGCAGTACTTC. Protein sequence: CASSYPGPSYEQYF. Combining the CDR3 with reference TRBV7-9 and TRBJ2-7 gives the whole variable domain DTGVSQNPRHKITKRGQNVTFRCDPISEHNRLYWYRQTLGQGPEFLTYFQNEAQLEKSRLLSDRFSAERPKGSFSTLEIQRTEQGDSAMYLCASSYPGPSYEQYFGPGTRLTVT.